There are a few counts of the clone carrying this TCR beta chain. This entry comes from a study of cytotoxic CD8 clonotypes in ibrutinib-treated CLL. The planned depth of sequencing spanned 1 in 200,000 to 1 in 1 million T cells. TCRdb keeps only in-frame clones here, not all; method: immunoSEQ multiplex PCR. The sample contains 50,000 to 65,000 clones, 57% of which appear only once. With 5 bases clipped from V and 3 bases from J, the junction kept 11 bases outside the gene matches. CDR3 length equals 16 residues. Germline values: CDR1 MNHNY, CDR2 SVGAGI (reference sequence). This chain joins TRBV6-6 and TRBJ1-1; 8 bases agree with TRBD1. The sequencing used PBMCs, collected after 12 months of ibrutinib treatment. This clonotype was obtained from a human donor with chronic lymphocytic leukemia. The CDR3 coding sequence is TGTGCCAGCAGTGCGGACAGGGTCAGGGGGCACACTGAAGCTTTCTTT. Protein: CASSADRVRGHTEAFF.